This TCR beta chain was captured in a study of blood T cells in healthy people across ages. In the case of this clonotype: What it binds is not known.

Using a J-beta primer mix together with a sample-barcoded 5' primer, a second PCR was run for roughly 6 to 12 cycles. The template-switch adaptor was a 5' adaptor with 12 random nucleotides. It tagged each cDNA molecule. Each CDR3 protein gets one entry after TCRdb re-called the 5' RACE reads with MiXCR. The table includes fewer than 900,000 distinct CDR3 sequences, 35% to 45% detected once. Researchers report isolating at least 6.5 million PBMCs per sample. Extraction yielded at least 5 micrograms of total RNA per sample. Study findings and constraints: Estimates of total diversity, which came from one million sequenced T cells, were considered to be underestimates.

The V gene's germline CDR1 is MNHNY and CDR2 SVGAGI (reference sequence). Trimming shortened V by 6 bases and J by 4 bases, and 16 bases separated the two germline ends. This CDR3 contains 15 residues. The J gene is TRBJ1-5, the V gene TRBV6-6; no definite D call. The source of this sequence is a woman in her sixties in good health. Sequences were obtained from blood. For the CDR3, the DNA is TGTGCCAGCAGCCAATCTGGTCCTGCAAATCAGCCCCAGCATTTT. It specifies CASSQSGPANQPQHF.